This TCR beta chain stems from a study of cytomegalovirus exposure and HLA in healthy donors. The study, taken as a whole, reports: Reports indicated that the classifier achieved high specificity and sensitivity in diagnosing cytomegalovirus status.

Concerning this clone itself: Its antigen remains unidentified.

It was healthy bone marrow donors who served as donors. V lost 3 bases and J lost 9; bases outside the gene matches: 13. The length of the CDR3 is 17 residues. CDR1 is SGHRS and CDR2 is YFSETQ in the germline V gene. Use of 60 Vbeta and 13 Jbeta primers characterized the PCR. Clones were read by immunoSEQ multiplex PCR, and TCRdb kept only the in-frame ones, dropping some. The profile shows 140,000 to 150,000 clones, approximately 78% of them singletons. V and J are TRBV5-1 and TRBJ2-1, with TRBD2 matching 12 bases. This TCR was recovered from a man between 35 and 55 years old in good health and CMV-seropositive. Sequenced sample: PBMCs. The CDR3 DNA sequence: TGCGCCAGCAGCTCCCAAGGACTAGCGGGATCTCCGAGTGAGCAGTTCTTC. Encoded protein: CASSSQGLAGSPSEQFF.